Presented here are 10 T cell receptor beta chains from one specimen sequenced in a study of cytomegalovirus exposure and HLA in healthy donors. Amplification used 60 Vbeta primers and 13 Jbeta primers. The table came from immunoSEQ multiplex PCR; TCRdb's copy has only in-frame clones and leaves some out. The sample has 110,000 to 150,000 clones; roughly 80% are singletons. The specimen was PBMCs. The receptors were sampled from a woman in her 40s in good health and CMV-seronegative.

The rearrangement uses TRBV10-3 and TRBJ2-2, with 7 bases matching TRBD2. Germline V gene sequence: CDR1 ENHRY, CDR2 SYGVKD. The CDR3 loop spans 17 amino acids. After removal of 3 bases from V and 6 bases from J, the junction contained 13 bases not matched to a gene. The CDR3 coding sequence is TGTGCCATCAGTGACACTCGGACTAGTAGTAAGTCCGGGGAGCTGTTTTTT. Translated, it gives CAISDTRTSSKSGELFF.

The chain couples TRBV12-5 to TRBJ2-1; weak D call: TRBD2 (5 bases). Germline lookup yields CDR1 LGHNT and CDR2 FRNRAP. The CDR3 has 19 residues. The germline V and J ends were trimmed by 0 bases and 1 base, with 19 bases remaining between them. CDR3 protein: CASGLVLTARGRSYNEQFF. CDR3 nucleotide sequence: TGTGCTAGTGGTTTGGTACTCACAGCTCGTGGGAGATCCTACAATGAGCAGTTCTTC. The variable domain in full, with the rest retrieved from reference TRBV12-5 and TRBJ2-1, is DARVTQTPRHKVTEMGQEVTMRCQPILGHNTVFWYRQTMMQGLELLAYFRNRAPLDDSGMPKDRFSAEMPDATLATLKIQPSEPRDSAVYFCASGLVLTARGRSYNEQFFGPGTRLTVL.

The chain couples TRBV7-6 to TRBJ2-7, with 7 bases that match TRBD1. CDR3 size: 15 residues. Germline V lookup: CDR1 SGHVS, CDR2 FNYEAQ. J gave up 4 bases and V 2 bases, and 8 bases lay outside the gene matches. The DNA of the CDR3 is TGTGCCAGCAGCTTACTCCCGGGACAGTTATACGAGCAGTACTTC. Protein sequence: CASSLLPGQLYEQYF.

This rearrangement joins TRBV5-1 to TRBJ2-7; the match to TRBD1 covers 10 bases. Trimming removed 0 bases from V and 4 bases from J; junction bases left unmatched: 10. The CDR3 contains 17 residues. CDR1 is SGHRS and CDR2 is YFSETQ in the germline V gene. As DNA, the CDR3 is TGCGCCAGCAGCTTGGACCAGACAGGGGGCAACCCTTACGAGCAGTACTTC. Residues: CASSLDQTGGNPYEQYF.

The rearrangement joins TRBV10-3 to TRBJ2-2, with a possible D match to TRBD1 (6 bases). V lost 8 bases to trimming and J lost 5 bases, with 27 bases between them. Germline assignment: CDR1 ENHRY and CDR2 SYGVKD. The CDR3 length is 18 residues. The CDR3 spells CAISQRPGDPRTTGELFF. The DNA of the CDR3 is TGTGCCATCTCCCAACGGCCAGGGGACCCAAGGACGACCGGGGAGCTGTTTTTT.

V gene TRBV7-8 combines with J gene TRBJ2-7; the D is unclear. The CDR3 totals 15 residues. V dropped 5 bases and J dropped 7 bases, with 21 bases sitting between them. Germline lookup yields CDR1 SGHVS and CDR2 FQNEAQ. The CDR3 here is CASSPPVYPYEEQYF. In DNA, the CDR3 is TGTGCCAGCAGCCCCCCCGTGTATCCCTACGAAGAGCAGTACTTC. Looking up the rest from reference TRBV7-8 and TRBJ2-7 gives the full variable domain: GAGVSQSPRYKVAKRGQDVALRCDPISGHVSLFWYQQALGQGPEFLTYFQNEAQLDKSGLPSDRFFAERPEGSVSTLKIQRTQQEDSAVYLCASSPPVYPYEEQYFGPGTRLTVT.

This clone was recorded once. The chain is built from TRBV18 and TRBJ1-1; D remains unclear. Germline V gene sequence: CDR1 KGHSH, CDR2 LQKENI. The V gene lost 3 bases and the J gene lost 0 bases, with 11 bases spanning the gap. This CDR3 is built from 15 residues. CDR3 amino acids: CASSPTDYVNTEAFF. The CDR3 bases are TGTGCCAGCTCACCGACCGACTATGTGAACACTGAAGCTTTCTTT.

The chain combines TRBV6-5 with TRBJ1-1, with D hard to call. Germline CDR1 reads MNHEY; CDR2 reads SVGAGI. Trimming pared 0 bases from V and 3 bases from J, leaving 8 bases between. The CDR3 is made up of 14 amino acids. The CDR3 region is CASSYSGSHTEAFF. The CDR3 bases are TGTGCCAGCAGTTACTCGGGTAGCCACACTGAAGCTTTCTTT.

This clone was seen once. The CDR3 here is CASSLAGQSVTYGYTF. The CDR3, as DNA: TGCGCCAGCAGCTTGGCGGGACAGTCCGTGACCTATGGCTACACCTTC. The V and J genes are TRBV5-1 and TRBJ1-2; 7 bases are shared with TRBD1. Unmatched junction bases numbered 9, after V lost 0 bases and J lost 4 bases. The germline CDR1 and CDR2 sequences are SGHRS and YFSETQ. The CDR3 consists of 16 residues.

The chain couples TRBV7-9 to TRBJ1-2; 7 bases align to TRBD1. The CDR3 is 15 amino acids. Germline V gene data show CDR1 as SEHNR and CDR2 as FQNEAQ (reference sequence). V shed 1 base, J shed 11 bases, and the junction held 13 bases outside the gene matches. This CDR3 is CASSLDLGGTDPYTF. CDR3 nucleotide sequence: TGTGCCAGCAGCTTAGACTTGGGTGGGACAGATCCTTACACCTTC.